This T cell receptor (beta chain) comes out of a study of identical twins (dated by TCRdb to 2016 to 2017). Study-wide context: The study deep-sequenced TCR alpha and beta repertoires from monozygotic twins, unrelated adults of various ages and cord blood to test whether fetal clonotypes persist. To rule out contamination, replicate twin experiments were performed at different times with different library preparation protocols. What the research found in general, with its limitations: Abundant cord blood beta clonotypes had fewer insertions, young adult naive repertoires showed a similar but weaker trend, and memory repertoires showed no such trend. Invariant T cells such as MAIT and iNKT could partly confound zero-insertion analyses, though diverse VJ usage argued against this for most clonotypes. Recombination models systematically underestimated out-of-frame TCR alpha sharing in monozygotic twins but agreed with sharing between unrelated individuals. In beta out-of-frame sequences, excess twin sharing was weaker, because having fewer shared sequences lowered the signal-to-noise ratio. Because the same donors could not be followed over many years, the conclusions relied on cross-sectional statistical analysis. Compared with coincidental sharing between unrelated individuals, an excess of low generation-probability sequences was observed among out-of-frame TCR alpha sequences shared between twins.

This clonotype was picked up a small number of times. The antigen it recognizes is unknown. Base qualities are missing; no much larger clone stands one base away. Every donor in the study was a healthy Caucasian. The twin cohort consisted of three pairs of female monozygotic twins, all aged roughly 18 to 30 years. Miltenyi CD45RO+ enrichment and human naive T-cell isolation kits were used to isolate memory (CD45RO+) and naive T cells from PBMC. Receptor libraries were prepared by 5' RACE. These reads were obtained on an Illumina HiSeq 2000. A universal primer binding site was added through template switching, and the final cDNA carried a unique molecular identifier so that TCR cDNA molecules could be counted accurately. Specific primers in the conserved constant-segment region were used to synthesize first-strand cDNA for the TCR alpha and beta chains. Each cDNA library was double barcoded, with a SMART-Mk sample barcode plus Illumina barcodes, to control for contamination. Two successive PCR steps introduced TruSeq adapter sequences along with Illumina sample barcodes. TCR alpha and beta cDNA libraries were sequenced on the Illumina HiSeq platform with custom primers. As for how the authors treated the data: Unique molecular identifiers were extracted from raw reads with MiGEC, and CDR3 positions were determined with MiXCR. For each individual, recombination models were inferred using an EM algorithm with the repgenHMM and IGoR tools. The tcR package in R was used for shared clonotype analysis, with sharing normalized by the product of cloneset sizes. To study raw recombination free of thymic and clonal selection effects, out-of-frame nonproductive sequences were analyzed. Clones were called with MiXCR by TCRdb after fastp trimmed the public reads at Q25, and only in-frame beta chains were retained. One record per CDR3 amino acid sequence lists the most common genes and DNA. These V and J calls derive from TCRdb rather than the authors' analysis. The sample table contains hundreds of thousands of distinct CDR3 sequences; only one count was recorded for under 10% of them. Of the sample, around 1.8% is held by the ten largest clones.

V and J lose 0 bases and 5 bases, and a span of 10 bases separates them. There are 14 amino acids in the CDR3, from cysteine to phenylalanine inclusive. Of the read, only the CDR3 DNA is kept; its 42 bases are in frame from base 1. Looking up the germline V gene yields CDR1 MNHEY and CDR2 SVGAGI. These records were also assigned to another study, of yellow fever vaccine responses in identical twins. As described in the second report: According to the authors, in identical twins the way T cells responded to vaccination appeared partly convergent and partly personalized. In identical twins, the study followed T cell clones that responded to the vaccine with precision.

This receptor chain uses TRBV6-5 and TRBJ2-5; confidence is insufficient to name the D gene. What was sequenced was memory (CD45RO+) T cells sorted from blood. The sample's cell subset or site, from its label and the paper: CD45RO+ enriched T cells. The sequence derives from a woman aged 18-29 years in good health. The CDR3 region has the sequence CASSYSSYWETQYF. At the DNA level, the sequence is TGTGCCAGCAGTTACTCTAGTTACTGGGAGACCCAGTACTTC.